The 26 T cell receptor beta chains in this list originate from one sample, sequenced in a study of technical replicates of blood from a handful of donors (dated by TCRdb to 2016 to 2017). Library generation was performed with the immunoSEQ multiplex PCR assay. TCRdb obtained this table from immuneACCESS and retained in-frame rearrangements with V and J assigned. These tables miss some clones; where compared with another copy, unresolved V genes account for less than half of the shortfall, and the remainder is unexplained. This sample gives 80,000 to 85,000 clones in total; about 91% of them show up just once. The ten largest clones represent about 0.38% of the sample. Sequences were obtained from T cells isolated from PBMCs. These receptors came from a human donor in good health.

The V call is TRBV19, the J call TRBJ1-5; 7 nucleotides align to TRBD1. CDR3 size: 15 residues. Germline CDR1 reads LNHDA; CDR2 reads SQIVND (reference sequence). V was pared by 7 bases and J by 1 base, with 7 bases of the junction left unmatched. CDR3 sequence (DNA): TGTGCCAGTACTCCAGGGGGATCGAGCAATCAGCCCCAGCATTTT. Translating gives CASTPGGSSNQPQHF.

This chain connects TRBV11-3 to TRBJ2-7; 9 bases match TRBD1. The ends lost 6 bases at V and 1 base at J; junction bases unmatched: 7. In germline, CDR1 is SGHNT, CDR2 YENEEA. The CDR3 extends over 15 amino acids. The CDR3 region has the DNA TGTGCCAGCAGTTCACGGACAGGGGATTCCTACGAGCAGTACTTC. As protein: CASSSRTGDSYEQYF.

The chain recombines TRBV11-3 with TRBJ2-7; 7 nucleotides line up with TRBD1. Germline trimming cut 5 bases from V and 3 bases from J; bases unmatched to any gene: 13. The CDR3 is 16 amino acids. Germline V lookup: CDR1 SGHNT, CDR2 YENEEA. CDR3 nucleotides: TGTGCCAGCAGCAATCTCCACAGGGGAGCGCTCTACGAGCAGTACTTC. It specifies CASSNLHRGALYEQYF.

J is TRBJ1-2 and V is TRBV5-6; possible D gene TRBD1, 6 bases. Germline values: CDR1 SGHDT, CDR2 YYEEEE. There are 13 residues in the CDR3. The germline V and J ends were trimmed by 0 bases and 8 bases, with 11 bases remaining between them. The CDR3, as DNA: TGTGCCAGCAGCTTGGCATACAGGGTCGGCTACACCTTC. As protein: CASSLAYRVGYTF.

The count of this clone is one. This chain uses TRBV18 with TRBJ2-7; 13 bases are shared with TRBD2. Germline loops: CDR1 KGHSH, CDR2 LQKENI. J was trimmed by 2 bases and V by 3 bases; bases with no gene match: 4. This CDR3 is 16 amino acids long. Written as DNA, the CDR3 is TGTGCCAGCTCACCGGGACTAGCGGGGCCCACCTACGAGCAGTACTTC. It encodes CASSPGLAGPTYEQYF.

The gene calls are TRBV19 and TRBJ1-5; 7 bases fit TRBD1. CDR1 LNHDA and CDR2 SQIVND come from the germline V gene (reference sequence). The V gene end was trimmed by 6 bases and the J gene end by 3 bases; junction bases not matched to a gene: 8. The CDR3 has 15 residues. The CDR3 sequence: CASSPGQDLNQPQHF. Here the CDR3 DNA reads TGTGCCAGTAGCCCCGGACAGGACCTCAATCAGCCCCAGCATTTT.

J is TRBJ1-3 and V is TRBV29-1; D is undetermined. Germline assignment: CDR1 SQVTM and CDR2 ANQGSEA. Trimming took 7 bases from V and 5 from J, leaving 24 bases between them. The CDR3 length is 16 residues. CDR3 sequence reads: CSARVTDQFLRNTIYF. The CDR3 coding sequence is TGCAGCGCCCGAGTTACAGACCAATTCTTGAGAAACACCATATATTTT. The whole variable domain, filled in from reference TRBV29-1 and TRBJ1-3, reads SAVISQKPSRDICQRGTSLTIQCQVDSQVTMMFWYRQQPGQSLTLIATANQGSEATYESGFVIDKFPISRPNLTFSTLTVSNMSPEDSSIYLCSARVTDQFLRNTIYFGEGSWLTVV.

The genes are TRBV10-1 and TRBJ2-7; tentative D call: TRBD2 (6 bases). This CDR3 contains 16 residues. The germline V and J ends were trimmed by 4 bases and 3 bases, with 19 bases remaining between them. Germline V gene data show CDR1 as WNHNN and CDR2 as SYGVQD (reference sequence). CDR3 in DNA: TGCGCCAGCAGTGGAAGGGCCTCCGGAGGGGACTACGAGCAGTACTTC. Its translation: CASSGRASGGDYEQYF.

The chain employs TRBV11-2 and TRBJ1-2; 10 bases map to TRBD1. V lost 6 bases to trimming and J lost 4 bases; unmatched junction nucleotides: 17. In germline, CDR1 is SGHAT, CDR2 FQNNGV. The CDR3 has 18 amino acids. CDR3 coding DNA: TGTGCCAGCAGGAACACCCTACGGGGGGACAGGGGTAGCTATGGCTACACCTTC. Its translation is CASRNTLRGDRGSYGYTF. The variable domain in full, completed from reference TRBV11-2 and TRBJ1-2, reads EAGVAQSPRYKIIEKRQSVAFWCNPISGHATLYWYQQILGQGPKLLIQFQNNGVVDDSQLPKDRFSAERLKGVDSTLKIQPAKLEDSAVYLCASRNTLRGDRGSYGYTFGSGTRLTVV.

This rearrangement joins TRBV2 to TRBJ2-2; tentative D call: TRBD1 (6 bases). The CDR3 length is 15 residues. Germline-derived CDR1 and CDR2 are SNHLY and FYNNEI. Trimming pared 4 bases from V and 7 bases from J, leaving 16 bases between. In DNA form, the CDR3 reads TGTGCCAGCAGTGCGACAGGTTTAAGTAGCGGGGAGCTGTTTTTT. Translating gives CASSATGLSSGELFF. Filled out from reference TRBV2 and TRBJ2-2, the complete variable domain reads EPEVTQTPSHQVTQMGQEVILRCVPISNHLYFYWYRQILGQKVEFLVSFYNNEISEKSEIFDDQFSVERPDGSNFTLKIRSTKLEDSAMYFCASSATGLSSGELFFGEGSRLTVL.

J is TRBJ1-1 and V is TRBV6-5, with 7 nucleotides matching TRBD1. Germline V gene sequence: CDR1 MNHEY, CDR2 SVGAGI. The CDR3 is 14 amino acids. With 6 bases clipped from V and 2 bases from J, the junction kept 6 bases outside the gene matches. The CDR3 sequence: CASRRDSDNTEAFF. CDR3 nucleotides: TGTGCCAGCAGACGGGACAGTGATAACACTGAAGCTTTCTTT.

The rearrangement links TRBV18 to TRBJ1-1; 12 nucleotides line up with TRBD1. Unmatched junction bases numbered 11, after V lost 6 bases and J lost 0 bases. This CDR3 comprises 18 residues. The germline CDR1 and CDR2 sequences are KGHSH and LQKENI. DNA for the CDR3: TGTGCCAGCTCCCCGACGGGACAGGGGGCCGGTGTGAACACTGAAGCTTTCTTT. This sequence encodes CASSPTGQGAGVNTEAFF.

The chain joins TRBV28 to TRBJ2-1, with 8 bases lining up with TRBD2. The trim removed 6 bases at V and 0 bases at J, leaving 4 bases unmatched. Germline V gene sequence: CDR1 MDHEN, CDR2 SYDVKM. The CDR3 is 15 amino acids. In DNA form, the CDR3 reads TGTGCCAGCAGCCACGGGGGGGGCTCCTACAATGAGCAGTTCTTC. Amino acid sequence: CASSHGGGSYNEQFF. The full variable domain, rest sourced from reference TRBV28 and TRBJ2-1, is DVKVTQSSRYLVKRTGEKVFLECVQDMDHENMFWYRQDPGLGLRLIYFSYDVKMKEKGDIPEGYSVSREKKERFSLILESASTNQTSMYLCASSHGGGSYNEQFFGPGTRLTVL.

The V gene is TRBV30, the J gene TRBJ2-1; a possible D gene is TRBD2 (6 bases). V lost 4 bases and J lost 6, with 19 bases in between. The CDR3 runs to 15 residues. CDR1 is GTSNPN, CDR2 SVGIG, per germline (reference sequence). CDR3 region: CAWNIGGAGSNEQFF. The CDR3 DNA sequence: TGTGCCTGGAACATTGGCGGGGCTGGATCCAATGAGCAGTTCTTC.

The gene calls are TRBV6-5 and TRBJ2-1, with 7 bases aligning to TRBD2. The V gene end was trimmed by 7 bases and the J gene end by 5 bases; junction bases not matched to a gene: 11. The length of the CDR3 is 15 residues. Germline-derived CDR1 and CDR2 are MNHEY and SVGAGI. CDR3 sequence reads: CASNWRESPNNEQFF. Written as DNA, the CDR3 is TGTGCCAGCAACTGGCGGGAGAGCCCCAACAATGAGCAGTTCTTC.

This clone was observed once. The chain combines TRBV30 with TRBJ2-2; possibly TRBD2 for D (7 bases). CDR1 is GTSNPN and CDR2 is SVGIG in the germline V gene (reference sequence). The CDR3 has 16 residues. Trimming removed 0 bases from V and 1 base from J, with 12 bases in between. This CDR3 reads CAWSVGGGENTGELFF. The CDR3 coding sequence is TGTGCCTGGAGTGTAGGGGGAGGGGAGAACACCGGGGAGCTGTTTTTT. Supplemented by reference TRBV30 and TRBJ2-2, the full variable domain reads SQTIHQWPATLVQPVGSPLSLECTVEGTSNPNLYWYRQAAGRGLQLLFYSVGIGQISSEVPQNLSASRPQDRQFILSSKKLLLSDSGFYLCAWSVGGGENTGELFFGEGSRLTVL.

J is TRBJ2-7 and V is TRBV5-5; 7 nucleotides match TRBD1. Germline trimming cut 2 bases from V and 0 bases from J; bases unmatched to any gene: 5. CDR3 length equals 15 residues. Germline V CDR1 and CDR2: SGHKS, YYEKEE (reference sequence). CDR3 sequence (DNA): TGTGCCAGCAGCTTAGGACAGGTGACCTCCTACGAGCAGTACTTC. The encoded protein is CASSLGQVTSYEQYF.

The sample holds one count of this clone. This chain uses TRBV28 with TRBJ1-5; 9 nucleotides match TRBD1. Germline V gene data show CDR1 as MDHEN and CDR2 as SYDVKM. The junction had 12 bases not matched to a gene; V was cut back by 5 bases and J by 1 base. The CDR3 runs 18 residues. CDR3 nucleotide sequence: TGTGCCAGCAGTCTCGGGACAGGGTTGTTCTTGAGCAATCAGCCCCAGCATTTT. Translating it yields CASSLGTGLFLSNQPQHF. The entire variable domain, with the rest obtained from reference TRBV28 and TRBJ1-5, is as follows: DVKVTQSSRYLVKRTGEKVFLECVQDMDHENMFWYRQDPGLGLRLIYFSYDVKMKEKGDIPEGYSVSREKKERFSLILESASTNQTSMYLCASSLGTGLFLSNQPQHFGDGTRLSIL.

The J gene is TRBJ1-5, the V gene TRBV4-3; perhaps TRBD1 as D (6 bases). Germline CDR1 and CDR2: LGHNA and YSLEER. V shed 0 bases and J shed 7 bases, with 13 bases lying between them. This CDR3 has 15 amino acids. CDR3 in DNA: TGCGCCAGCAGCCAAGATAGTCAGGGGAACCAGCCCCAGCATTTT. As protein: CASSQDSQGNQPQHF.

In DNA form, the CDR3 reads TGTGCCAGCTCACCAGGAGGGAACTATGGCTACACCTTC. Translation: CASSPGGNYGYTF. The chain recombines TRBV18 with TRBJ1-2, with D uncertain. V was cut by 2 bases and J by 2 bases, with 6 bases left in between. The CDR3 is 13 amino acids. Germline lookup yields CDR1 KGHSH and CDR2 LQKENI.

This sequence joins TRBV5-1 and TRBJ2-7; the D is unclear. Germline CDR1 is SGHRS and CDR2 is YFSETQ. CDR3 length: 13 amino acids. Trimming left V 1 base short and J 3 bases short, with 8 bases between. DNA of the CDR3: TGCGCCAGCAGCTTGTCCACCGGCTACGAGCAGTACTTC. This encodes CASSLSTGYEQYF.

CDR3 bases: TGTGCCTGGCAGTACAATGAGCAGTTCTTC. The encoded protein is CAWQYNEQFF. V gene TRBV30 combines with J gene TRBJ2-1; D remains ambiguous. CDR1 is GTSNPN and CDR2 is SVGIG in the germline V gene (reference sequence). The CDR3 is 10 amino acids. The V and J ends lost 5 bases and 4 bases respectively, with 3 bases between them.

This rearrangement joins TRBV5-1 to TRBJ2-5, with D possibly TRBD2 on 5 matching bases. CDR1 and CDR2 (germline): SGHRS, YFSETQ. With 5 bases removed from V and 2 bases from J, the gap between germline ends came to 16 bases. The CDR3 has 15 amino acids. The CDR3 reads CASRGGPAGQETQYF. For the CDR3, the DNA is TGCGCCAGCAGGGGTGGGCCCGCGGGTCAAGAGACCCAGTACTTC.

The CDR3 is CASSFIRGNTEAFF. DNA of the CDR3: TGTGCCAGCAGCTTCATACGGGGGAACACTGAAGCTTTCTTT. This chain connects TRBV11-1 to TRBJ1-1, with unresolved D. With 3 bases removed from V and 1 base from J, the gap between germline ends came to 9 bases. This CDR3 region has 14 residues. Germline assignment: CDR1 SGHAT and CDR2 FQDESV (reference sequence).

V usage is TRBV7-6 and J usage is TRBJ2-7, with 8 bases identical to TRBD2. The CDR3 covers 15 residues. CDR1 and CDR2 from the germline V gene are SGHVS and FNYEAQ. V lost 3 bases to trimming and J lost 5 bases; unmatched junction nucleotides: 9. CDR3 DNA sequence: TGTGCCAGCAGCTTGTTAAGCGGGAGCCGCGACGAGCAGTACTTC. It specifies CASSLLSGSRDEQYF.

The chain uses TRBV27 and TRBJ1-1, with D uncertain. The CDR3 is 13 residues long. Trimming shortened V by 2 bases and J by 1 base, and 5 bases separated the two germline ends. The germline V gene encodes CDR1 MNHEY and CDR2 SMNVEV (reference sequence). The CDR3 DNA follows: TGTGCCAGCAGTTTACGGGAGAACACTGAAGCTTTCTTT. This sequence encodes CASSLRENTEAFF.